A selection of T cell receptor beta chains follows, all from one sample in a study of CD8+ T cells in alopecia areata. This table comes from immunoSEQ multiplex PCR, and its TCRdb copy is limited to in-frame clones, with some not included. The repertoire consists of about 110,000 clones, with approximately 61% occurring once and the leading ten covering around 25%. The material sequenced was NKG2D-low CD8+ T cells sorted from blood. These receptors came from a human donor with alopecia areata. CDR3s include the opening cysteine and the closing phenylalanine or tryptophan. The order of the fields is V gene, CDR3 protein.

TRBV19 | CASSWAGSTDTQYF
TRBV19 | CASSTSPSGGAEQYF
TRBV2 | CASSDRPGELFF
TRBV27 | CASGNQPQHF
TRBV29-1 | CSVEVAGIGTQYF
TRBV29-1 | CSVERTPDSFGYEQYF
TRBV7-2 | CASSSLAGEVREQFF
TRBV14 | CASSLLETPARGEAFF
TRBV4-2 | CASSQEGLLGEGRRELFF
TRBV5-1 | CASSLAVNTEAFF
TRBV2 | CASSDYGRDLAKNIQYF
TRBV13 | CASSSAGTSSYEQYF
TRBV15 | CATSKGTGQFF
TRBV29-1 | CSVEVGDSSYEQYF
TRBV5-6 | CASSFPGQGAGETQYF
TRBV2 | CASSEVSRTPNTGELFF
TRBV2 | CASSEAFFGDSANYGYTF
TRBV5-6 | CASSYPGSLSTDTQYF
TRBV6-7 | CASSYELANPYEQYF
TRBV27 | CASSLGLATNEQFF
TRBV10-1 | CASSESSSSWGTDTQYF
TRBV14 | CATDSGSGNEQFF
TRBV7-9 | CASSRQGSSYEQYF
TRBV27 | CASTASGSYEQYF
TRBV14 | CASAGYEQYF
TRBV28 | CASSFPGDTFSNQPQHF
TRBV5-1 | CASSLGGGVPRYNEQFF
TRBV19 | CASSPTRGVFNEKLFF
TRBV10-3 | CAMGGPGAVYEQYF
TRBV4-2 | CASSQELQPYEQYF
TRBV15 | CATSRDWRGRSSYEQYF
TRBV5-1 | CASSWNSATNEKLFF
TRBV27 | CASARAGELFF
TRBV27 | CASSLRRGVGPGSYEQYF
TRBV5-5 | CASSDPGGSSYNEQFF
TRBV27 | CASSLSGNEQFF
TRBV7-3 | CASSLTGIAGDTQYF
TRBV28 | CASTTQSLGQESTDTQYF
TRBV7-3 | CASSLFGTSGYNEQFF
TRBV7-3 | CASSLTGGPNQPQHF
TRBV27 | CASGEKSGWGETQYF
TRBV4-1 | CASSQGNFRENYGYTF
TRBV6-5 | CASSYGLAQYF